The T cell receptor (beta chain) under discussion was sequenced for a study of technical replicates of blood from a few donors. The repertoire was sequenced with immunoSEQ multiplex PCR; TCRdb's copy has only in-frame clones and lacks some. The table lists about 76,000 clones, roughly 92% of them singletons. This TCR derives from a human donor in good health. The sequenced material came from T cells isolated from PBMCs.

CDR3 nucleotides: TGTGCCAGCAAAGGACAGGTCAATCAGCCCCAGCATTTT. Its protein is CASKGQVNQPQHF. V and J are TRBV28 and TRBJ1-5, with 7 bases identical to TRBD1. Germline V gene sequence: CDR1 MDHEN, CDR2 SYDVKM. CDR3 length: 13 residues. Trimming at V came to 7 bases and at J to 3 bases, leaving 3 bases not matched to a gene.